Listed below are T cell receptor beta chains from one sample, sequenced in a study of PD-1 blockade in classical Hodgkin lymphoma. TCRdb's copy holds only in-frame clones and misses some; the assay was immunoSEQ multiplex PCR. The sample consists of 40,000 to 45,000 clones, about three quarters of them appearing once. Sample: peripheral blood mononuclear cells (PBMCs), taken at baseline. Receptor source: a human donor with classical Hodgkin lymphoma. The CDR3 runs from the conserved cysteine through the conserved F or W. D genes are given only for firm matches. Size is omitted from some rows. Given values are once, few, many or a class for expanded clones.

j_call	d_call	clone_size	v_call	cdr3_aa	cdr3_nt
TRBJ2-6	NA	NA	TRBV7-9	CASRDSGANVLTF	TGTGCCAGCAGGGACTCTGGGGCCAACGTCCTGACTTTC
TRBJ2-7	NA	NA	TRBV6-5	CASSLAGTLYEQYF	TGTGCCAGCAGTCTCGCGGGGACCCTCTACGAGCAGTACTTC
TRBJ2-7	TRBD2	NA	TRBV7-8	CASSLRGGSSYEQYF	TGTGCCAGCAGCTTACGCGGGGGGAGCTCCTACGAGCAGTACTTC
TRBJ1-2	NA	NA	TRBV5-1	CASSLTGQSGANYGYTF	TGCGCCAGCAGCCTGACCGGACAGTCGGGGGCTAACTATGGCTACACCTTC
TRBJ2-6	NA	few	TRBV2	CASSDLSGVPGANVLTF	TGTGCCAGCAGTGATTTGTCGGGGGTCCCTGGGGCCAACGTCCTGACTTTC
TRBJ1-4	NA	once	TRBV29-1	CSAWAGLRGEKLFF	TGCAGCGCTTGGGCTGGCCTGAGGGGGGAAAAACTGTTTTTT
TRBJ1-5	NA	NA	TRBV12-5	CASGIHQPQHF	TGTGCTAGTGGCATCCATCAGCCCCAGCATTTT
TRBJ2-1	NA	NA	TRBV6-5	CASSPGTDNEQFF	TGTGCCAGCAGCCCCGGGACGGATAATGAGCAGTTCTTC
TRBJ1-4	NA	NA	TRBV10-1	CASSESSITGNEKLFF	TGCGCCAGCAGTGAGTCGTCCATCACCGGTAATGAAAAACTGTTTTTT
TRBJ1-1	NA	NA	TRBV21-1	CASSKARTGSCAFF	TGTGCCAGCAGCAAAGCGCGGACAGGGAGTTGTGCTTTCTTT
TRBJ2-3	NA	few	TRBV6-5	CASRHPGTSTQYF	TGTGCCAGCAGACACCCGGGGACTTCTACGCAGTATTTT
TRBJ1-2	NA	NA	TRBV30	CAWSRQYYYTF	TGTGCCTGGAGTCGACAGTACTACTACACCTTC
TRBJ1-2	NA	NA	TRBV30	CAWSPQGSYGYTF	TGTGCCTGGAGTCCCCAAGGAAGCTATGGCTACACCTTC
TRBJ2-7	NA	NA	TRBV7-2	CASSLVRDGSYEQYF	TGTGCCAGCAGCTTAGTAAGGGACGGATCCTACGAGCAGTACTTC
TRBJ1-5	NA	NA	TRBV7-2	CASSLGGGIAQPQHF	TGTGCCAGCAGCCTCGGGGGAGGGATCGCTCAGCCCCAGCATTTT
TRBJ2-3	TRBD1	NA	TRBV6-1	CASSRGQGWTDTQYF	TGTGCCAGCAGTCGGGGACAGGGATGGACAGATACGCAGTATTTT
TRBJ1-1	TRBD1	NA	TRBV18	CASSPQGQAKNTEAFF	TGTGCCAGCTCACCCCAGGGACAGGCGAAGAACACTGAAGCTTTCTTT
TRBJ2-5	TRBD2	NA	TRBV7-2	CASSPLAAAGGETQYF	TGTGCCAGCAGCCCCCTAGCGGCGGCAGGAGGGGAGACCCAGTACTTC
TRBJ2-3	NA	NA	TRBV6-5	CASSRGSTDTQYF	TGTGCCAGCAGTCGAGGTAGCACAGATACGCAGTATTTT
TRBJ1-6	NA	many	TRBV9	CASSLGGSLNSPLHF	TGTGCCAGCAGCCTCGGGGGGAGTTTGAATTCACCCCTCCACTTT
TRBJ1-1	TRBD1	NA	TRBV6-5	CASSYARTGGTEAFF	TGTGCCAGCAGTTACGCGAGGACAGGAGGCACTGAAGCTTTCTTT
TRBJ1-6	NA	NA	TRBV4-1	CASSRDTRLRNSPLHF	TGCGCCAGCAGCCGGGACACCCGGCTGAGGAATTCACCCCTCCACTTT
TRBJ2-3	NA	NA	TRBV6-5	CASSYSEGGLGNMQYF	TGTGCCAGCAGTTACTCAGAGGGGGGGTTAGGAAATATGCAGTATTTT
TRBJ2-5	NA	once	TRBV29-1	CSVERGDRETQYF	TGCAGCGTTGAGAGGGGGGACCGAGAGACCCAGTACTTC
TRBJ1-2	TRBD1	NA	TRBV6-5	CAINQQGANYGYTF	TGTGCCATCAACCAACAGGGGGCTAACTATGGCTACACCTTC
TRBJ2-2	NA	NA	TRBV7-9	CASTPSNGQNTGELFF	TGTGCCAGCACCCCCTCAAACGGCCAGAACACCGGGGAGCTGTTTTTT
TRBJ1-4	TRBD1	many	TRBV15	CATSGDRNEKLFF	TGTGCCACCAGCGGGGACAGGAATGAAAAACTGTTTTTT
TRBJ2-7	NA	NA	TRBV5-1	CASSLEQGFYEQYF	TGCGCCAGCAGCTTGGAACAGGGCTTCTACGAGCAGTACTTC
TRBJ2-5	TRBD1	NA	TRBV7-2	CASSRPTGKETQYF	TGTGCCAGCAGCCGACCGACAGGGAAAGAGACCCAGTACTTC
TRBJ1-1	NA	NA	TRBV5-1	CASSFGGAAEAFF	TGCGCCAGCAGCTTCGGGGGGGCCGCTGAAGCTTTCTTT
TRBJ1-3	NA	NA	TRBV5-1	CASSQNQGPGNTIYF	TGCGCCAGCAGCCAGAATCAGGGACCTGGAAACACCATATATTTT
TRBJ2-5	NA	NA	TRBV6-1	CASSSGQTQETQYF	TGTGCCAGCAGTTCTGGGCAGACCCAAGAGACCCAGTACTTC
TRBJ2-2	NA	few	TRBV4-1	CASSPLGGTGELFF	TGCGCCAGCAGTCCATTAGGGGGCACCGGGGAGCTGTTTTTT
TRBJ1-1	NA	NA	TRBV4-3	CASSRGPGNTEAFF	TGCGCCAGCAGCCGCGGGCCAGGCAACACTGAAGCTTTCTTT
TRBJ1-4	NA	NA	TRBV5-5	CASSLAVSSNEKLFF	TGTGCCAGCAGCTTGGCTGTCAGTTCTAATGAAAAACTGTTTTTT
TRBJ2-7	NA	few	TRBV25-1	CASSEFGTTTYEQYF	TGTGCCAGCAGTGAATTCGGGACAACGACCTACGAGCAGTACTTC
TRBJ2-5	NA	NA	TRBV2	CASTPGMGETQYF	TGTGCCAGCACGCCGGGGATGGGAGAGACCCAGTACTTC
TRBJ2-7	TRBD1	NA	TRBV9	CASSLLGQAYEQYF	TGTGCCAGCAGCTTACTCGGACAGGCCTACGAGCAGTACTTC
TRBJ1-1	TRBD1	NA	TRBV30	CAWSVARDSWSDADTEAFF	TGTGCCTGGAGTGTGGCTAGGGACAGTTGGTCTGATGCGGACACTGAAGCTTTCTTT
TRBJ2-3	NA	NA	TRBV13	CASSSRLRGSTDTQYF	TGTGCCAGCAGCTCCCGTCTGAGGGGGTCCACAGATACGCAGTATTTT
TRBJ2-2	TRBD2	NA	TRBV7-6	CASSFASGVTGELFF	TGTGCCAGCAGCTTTGCTAGCGGGGTCACCGGGGAGCTGTTTTTT